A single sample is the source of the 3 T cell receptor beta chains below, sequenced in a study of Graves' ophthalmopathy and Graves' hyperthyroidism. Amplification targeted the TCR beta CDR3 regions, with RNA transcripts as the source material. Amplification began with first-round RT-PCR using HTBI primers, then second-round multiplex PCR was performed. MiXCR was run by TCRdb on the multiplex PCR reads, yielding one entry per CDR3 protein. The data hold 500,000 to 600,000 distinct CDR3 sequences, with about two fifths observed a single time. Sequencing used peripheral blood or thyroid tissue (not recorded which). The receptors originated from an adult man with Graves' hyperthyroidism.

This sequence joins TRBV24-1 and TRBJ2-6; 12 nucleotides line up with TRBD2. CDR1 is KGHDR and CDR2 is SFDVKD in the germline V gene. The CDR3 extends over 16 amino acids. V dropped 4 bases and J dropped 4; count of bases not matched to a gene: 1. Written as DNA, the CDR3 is TGTGCCACCAGTGAGGGGACTAGCGGGGGGGCCAACGTCCTGACTTTC. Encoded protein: CATSEGTSGGANVLTF.

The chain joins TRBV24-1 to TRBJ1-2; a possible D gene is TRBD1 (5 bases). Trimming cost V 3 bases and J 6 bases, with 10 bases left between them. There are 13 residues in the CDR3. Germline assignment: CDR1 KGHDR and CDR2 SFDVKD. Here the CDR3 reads CATSDHGADGYTF. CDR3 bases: TGTGCCACCAGTGATCATGGGGCGGATGGCTACACCTTC.

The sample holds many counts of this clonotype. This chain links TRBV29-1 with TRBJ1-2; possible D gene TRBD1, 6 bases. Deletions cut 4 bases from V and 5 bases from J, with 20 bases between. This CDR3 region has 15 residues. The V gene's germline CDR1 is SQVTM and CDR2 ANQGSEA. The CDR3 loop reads CSVAFRGQGRYGYTF. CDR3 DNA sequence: TGCAGCGTTGCGTTTCGGGGCCAGGGGAGGTATGGCTACACCTTC. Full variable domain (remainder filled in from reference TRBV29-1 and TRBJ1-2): SAVISQKPSRDICQRGTSLTIQCQVDSQVTMMFWYRQQPGQSLTLIATANQGSEATYESGFVIDKFPISRPNLTFSTLTVSNMSPEDSSIYLCSVAFRGQGRYGYTFGSGTRLTVV.